The clone carrying this T cell receptor (beta chain) was recorded a few times. This sample is drawn from a study of blood T cell repertoires in COVID-19. Looking at the study overall: Some COVID-19 samples were acute and others convalescent; all came from the United States, Italy and Spain. PBMCs, B-cell-depleted T cells, or T cells were the source of the cDNA or gDNA that made up the material.

Methods used by the authors: The assay estimated nucleated cells by amplifying reference gene primers. The data were produced by immunoSEQ multiplex PCR, yet TCRdb's version contains in-frame clones alone and is incomplete. V and J calls and clone size follow that table, whereas D and trimming were derived from the DNA. Of about 20,000 clones in the sample, around 90% were seen once. The germline V gene encodes CDR1 GTSNPN and CDR2 SVGIG (reference sequence). V was cut by 0 bases and J by 6 bases, with 14 bases left in between. This CDR3 is built from 14 residues. The chain links TRBV30 to TRBJ1-2; tentatively, D is TRBD1 (5 bases). Specimen: peripheral blood. This sequence was found in a human donor in a cohort sampled during active COVID-19. CDR3 protein: CAWSVLRGGDGYTF. CDR3 in DNA: TGTGCCTGGAGTGTACTACGCGGGGGAGATGGCTACACCTTC.